This passage covers 2 T cell receptor beta chains from one sample sequenced in a study of beta chain features in type 1 diabetes (dated by TCRdb to about 2018). Library prep was done by the immunoSEQ multiplex PCR assay. The High Capacity cDNA Reverse Transcription Kit was used to reverse transcribe all of the isolated RNA, meaning that expressed TCRB transcripts were what got sequenced. Imported from immuneACCESS, the table was reduced by TCRdb to in-frame sequences with V and J called. These copies leave out some clones; in studies compared against another copy, an unresolved V gene accounts for under half, and the cause of the remainder is not known. This sample comprises about 660,000 clones, roughly 13% of them detected only once. Nearly 0.04% of the sample is in the top ten clones. The antigens of these receptors remain unknown. The paper as a whole reports these results and caveats: A moderate but significant shortening of TCRB CDR3 length was observed in type 1 diabetes patients in all four CD4+ subsets.

Input material: naive CD4+ T cells from blood. This specimen's cell subset or site label, interpreted: true naive CD4+ T cells. These receptors came from a man between 18 and 29 years old with type 1 diabetes.

V gene TRBV18 combines with J gene TRBJ2-7; TRBD2 is a possible D gene (5 bases). Trimming stripped 5 bases from V and 4 bases from J, with 12 bases between. This CDR3 spans 13 amino acids. From germline, CDR1 is KGHSH and CDR2 LQKENI. The CDR3, as DNA: TGTGCCAGCTCATACGGTAGCGAATACGAGCAGTACTTC. Amino acids: CASSYGSEYEQYF.

This clone was counted a few times. This chain connects TRBV15 to TRBJ2-7, with 7 nucleotides matching TRBD1. The CDR3 has 15 residues. The V gene end was trimmed by 1 base and the J gene end by 0 bases; junction bases not matched to a gene: 3. Germline V gene sequence: CDR1 LNHNV, CDR2 YYDKDF (reference sequence). CDR3 in amino acids: CATSRGQGSSYEQYF. Written as DNA, the CDR3 is TGTGCCACCAGCAGAGGACAGGGAAGCTCCTACGAGCAGTACTTC.